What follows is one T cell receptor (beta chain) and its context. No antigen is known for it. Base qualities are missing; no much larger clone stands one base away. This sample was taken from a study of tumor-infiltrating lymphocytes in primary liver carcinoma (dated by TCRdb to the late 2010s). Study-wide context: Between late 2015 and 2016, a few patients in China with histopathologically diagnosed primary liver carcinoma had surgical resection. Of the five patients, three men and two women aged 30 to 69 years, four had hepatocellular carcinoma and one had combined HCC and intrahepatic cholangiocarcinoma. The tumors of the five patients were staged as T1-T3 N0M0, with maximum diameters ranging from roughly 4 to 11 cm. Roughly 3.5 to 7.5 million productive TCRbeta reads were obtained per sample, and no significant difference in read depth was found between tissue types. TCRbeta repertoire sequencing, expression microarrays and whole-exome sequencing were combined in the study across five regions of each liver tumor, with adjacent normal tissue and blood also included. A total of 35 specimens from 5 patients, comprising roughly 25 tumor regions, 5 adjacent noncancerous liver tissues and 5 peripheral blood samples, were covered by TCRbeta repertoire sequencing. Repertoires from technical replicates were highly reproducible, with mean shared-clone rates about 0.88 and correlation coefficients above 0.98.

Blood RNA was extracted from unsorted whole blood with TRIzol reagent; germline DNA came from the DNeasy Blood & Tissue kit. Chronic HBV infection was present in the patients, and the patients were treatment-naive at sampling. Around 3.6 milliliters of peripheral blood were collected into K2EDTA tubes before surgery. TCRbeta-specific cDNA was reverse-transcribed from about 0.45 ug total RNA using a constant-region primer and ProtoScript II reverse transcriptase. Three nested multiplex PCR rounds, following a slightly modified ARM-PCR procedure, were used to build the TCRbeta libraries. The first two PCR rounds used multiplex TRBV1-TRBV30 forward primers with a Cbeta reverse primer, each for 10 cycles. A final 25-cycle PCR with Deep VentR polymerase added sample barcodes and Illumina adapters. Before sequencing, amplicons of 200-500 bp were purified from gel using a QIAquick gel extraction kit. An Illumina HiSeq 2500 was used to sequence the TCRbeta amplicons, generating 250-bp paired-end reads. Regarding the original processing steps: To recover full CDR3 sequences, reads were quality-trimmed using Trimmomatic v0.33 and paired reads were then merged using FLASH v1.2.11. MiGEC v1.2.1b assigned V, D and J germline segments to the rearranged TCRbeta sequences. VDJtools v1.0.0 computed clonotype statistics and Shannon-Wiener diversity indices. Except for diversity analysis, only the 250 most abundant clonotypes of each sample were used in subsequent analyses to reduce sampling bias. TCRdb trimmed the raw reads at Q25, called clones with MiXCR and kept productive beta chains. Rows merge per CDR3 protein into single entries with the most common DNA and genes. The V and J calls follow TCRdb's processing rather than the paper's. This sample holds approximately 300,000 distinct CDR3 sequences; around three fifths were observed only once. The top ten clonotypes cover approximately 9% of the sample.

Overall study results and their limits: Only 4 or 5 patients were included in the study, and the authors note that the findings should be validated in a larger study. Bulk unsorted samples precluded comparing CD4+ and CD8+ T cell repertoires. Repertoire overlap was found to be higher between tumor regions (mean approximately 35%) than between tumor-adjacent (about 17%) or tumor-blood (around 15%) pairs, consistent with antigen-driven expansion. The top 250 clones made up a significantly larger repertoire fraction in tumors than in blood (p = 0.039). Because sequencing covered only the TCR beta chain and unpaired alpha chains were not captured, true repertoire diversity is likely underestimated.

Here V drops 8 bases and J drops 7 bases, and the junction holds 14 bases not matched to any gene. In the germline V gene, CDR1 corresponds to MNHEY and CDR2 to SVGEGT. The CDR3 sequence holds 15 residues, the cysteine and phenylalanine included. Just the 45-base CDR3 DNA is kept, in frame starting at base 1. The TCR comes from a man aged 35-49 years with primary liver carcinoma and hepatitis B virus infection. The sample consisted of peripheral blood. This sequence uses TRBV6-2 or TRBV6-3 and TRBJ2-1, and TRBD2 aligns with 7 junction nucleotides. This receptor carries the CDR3 CASHPEGGSLNEQFF. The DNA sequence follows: TGTGCCAGCCACCCTGAGGGCGGGAGTCTGAATGAGCAGTTCTTC.